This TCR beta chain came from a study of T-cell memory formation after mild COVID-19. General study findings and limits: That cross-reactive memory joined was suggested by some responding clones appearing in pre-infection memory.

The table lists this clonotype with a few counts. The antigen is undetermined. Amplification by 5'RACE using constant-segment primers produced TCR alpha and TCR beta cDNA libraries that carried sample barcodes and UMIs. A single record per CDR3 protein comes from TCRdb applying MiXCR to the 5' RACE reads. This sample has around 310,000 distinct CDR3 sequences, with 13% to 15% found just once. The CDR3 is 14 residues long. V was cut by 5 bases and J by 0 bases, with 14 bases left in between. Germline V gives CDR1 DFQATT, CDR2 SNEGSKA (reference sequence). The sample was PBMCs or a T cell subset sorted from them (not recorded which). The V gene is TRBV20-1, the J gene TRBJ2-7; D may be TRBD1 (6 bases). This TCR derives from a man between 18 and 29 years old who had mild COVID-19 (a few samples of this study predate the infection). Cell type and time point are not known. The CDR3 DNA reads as TGCAGTGCTCCCCCGGACAGCTTCTCCTACGAGCAGTACTTC. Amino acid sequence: CSAPPDSFSYEQYF.